This T cell receptor (beta chain) comes out of a study of shared clonotypes between healthy human individuals. Turning to the study itself: Donors had three CD4 naive, three CD4 memory, two CD8 naive and one CD8 memory plate apiece.

Assay: immunoSEQ multiplex PCR; the TCRdb copy retains only in-frame clones and omits some. This sample carries roughly 570,000 clones, 95% to 98% of them seen once, and the ten largest clones take 0.25% to 0.35%. Findings and limits, study-wide: Represented diversity, genetic and exposure-history alike, was limited by few donors. All-four-donor shared clonotypes had higher generation probabilities than non-shared clonotypes did. Although depth was large, rarefaction showed that sequencing of the sorted subsets was incomplete.

Note on this clone: Its antigen is currently unknown.

CD45RO-negative, CCR7-positively selected cells formed the naive CD8 fraction, excluding terminally differentiated effector memory CD45RA+ cells. The CDR3 runs to 15 residues. Germline V CDR1 and CDR2: MGHRA, YSYEKL. Trimming removed 4 bases from V and 3 bases from J, with 16 bases in between. The sequencing sample was made of naive CD8+ T cells sorted from blood. The receptor's source is a man younger than 40 in good health. The gene calls are TRBV4-1 and TRBJ2-7, with D possibly matching TRBD2 (6 bases). The CDR3: CASSLWAGSNYEQYF. The CDR3, as DNA: TGCGCCAGCAGCCTTTGGGCGGGATCCAACTACGAGCAGTACTTC.